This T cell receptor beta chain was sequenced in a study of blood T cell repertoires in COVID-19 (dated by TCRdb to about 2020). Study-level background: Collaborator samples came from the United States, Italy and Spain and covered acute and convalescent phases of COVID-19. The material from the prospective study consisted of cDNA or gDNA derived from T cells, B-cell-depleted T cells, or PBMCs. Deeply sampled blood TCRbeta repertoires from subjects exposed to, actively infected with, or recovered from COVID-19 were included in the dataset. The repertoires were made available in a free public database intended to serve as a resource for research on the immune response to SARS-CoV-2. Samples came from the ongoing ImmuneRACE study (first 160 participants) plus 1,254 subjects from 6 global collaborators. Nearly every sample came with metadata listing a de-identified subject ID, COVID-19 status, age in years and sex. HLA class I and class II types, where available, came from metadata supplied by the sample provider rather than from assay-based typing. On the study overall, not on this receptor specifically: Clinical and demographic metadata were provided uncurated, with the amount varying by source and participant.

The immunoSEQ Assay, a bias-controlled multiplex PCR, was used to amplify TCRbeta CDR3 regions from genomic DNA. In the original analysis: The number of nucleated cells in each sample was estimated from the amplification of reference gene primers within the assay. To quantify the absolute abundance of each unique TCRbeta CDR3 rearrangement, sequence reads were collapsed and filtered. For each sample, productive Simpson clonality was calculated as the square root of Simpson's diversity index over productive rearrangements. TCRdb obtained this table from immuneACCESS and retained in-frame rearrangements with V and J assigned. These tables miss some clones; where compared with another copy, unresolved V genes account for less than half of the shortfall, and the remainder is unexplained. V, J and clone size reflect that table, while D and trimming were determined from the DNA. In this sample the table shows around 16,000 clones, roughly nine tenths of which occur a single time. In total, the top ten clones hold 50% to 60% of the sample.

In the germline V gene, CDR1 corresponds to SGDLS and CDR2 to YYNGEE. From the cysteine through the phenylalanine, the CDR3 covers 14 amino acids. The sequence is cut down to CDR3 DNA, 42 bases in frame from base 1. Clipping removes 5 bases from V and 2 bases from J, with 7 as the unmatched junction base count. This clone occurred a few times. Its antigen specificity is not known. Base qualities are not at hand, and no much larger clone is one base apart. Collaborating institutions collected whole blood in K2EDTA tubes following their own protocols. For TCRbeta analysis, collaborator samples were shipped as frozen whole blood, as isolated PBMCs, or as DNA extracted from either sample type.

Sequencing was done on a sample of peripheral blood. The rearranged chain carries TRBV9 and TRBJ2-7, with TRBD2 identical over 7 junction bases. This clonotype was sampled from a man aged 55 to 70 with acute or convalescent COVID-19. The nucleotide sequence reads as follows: TGTGCCAGCAGTCCCTTCGGGGGGACCTACGAGCAGTACTTC. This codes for CASSPFGGTYEQYF. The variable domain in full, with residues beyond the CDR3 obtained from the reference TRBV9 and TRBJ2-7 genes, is DSGVTQTPKHLITATGQRVTLRCSPRSGDLSVYWYQQSLDQGLQFLIQYYNGEERAKGNILERFSAQQFPDLHSELNLSSLELGDSALYFCASSPFGGTYEQYFGPGTRLTVT.